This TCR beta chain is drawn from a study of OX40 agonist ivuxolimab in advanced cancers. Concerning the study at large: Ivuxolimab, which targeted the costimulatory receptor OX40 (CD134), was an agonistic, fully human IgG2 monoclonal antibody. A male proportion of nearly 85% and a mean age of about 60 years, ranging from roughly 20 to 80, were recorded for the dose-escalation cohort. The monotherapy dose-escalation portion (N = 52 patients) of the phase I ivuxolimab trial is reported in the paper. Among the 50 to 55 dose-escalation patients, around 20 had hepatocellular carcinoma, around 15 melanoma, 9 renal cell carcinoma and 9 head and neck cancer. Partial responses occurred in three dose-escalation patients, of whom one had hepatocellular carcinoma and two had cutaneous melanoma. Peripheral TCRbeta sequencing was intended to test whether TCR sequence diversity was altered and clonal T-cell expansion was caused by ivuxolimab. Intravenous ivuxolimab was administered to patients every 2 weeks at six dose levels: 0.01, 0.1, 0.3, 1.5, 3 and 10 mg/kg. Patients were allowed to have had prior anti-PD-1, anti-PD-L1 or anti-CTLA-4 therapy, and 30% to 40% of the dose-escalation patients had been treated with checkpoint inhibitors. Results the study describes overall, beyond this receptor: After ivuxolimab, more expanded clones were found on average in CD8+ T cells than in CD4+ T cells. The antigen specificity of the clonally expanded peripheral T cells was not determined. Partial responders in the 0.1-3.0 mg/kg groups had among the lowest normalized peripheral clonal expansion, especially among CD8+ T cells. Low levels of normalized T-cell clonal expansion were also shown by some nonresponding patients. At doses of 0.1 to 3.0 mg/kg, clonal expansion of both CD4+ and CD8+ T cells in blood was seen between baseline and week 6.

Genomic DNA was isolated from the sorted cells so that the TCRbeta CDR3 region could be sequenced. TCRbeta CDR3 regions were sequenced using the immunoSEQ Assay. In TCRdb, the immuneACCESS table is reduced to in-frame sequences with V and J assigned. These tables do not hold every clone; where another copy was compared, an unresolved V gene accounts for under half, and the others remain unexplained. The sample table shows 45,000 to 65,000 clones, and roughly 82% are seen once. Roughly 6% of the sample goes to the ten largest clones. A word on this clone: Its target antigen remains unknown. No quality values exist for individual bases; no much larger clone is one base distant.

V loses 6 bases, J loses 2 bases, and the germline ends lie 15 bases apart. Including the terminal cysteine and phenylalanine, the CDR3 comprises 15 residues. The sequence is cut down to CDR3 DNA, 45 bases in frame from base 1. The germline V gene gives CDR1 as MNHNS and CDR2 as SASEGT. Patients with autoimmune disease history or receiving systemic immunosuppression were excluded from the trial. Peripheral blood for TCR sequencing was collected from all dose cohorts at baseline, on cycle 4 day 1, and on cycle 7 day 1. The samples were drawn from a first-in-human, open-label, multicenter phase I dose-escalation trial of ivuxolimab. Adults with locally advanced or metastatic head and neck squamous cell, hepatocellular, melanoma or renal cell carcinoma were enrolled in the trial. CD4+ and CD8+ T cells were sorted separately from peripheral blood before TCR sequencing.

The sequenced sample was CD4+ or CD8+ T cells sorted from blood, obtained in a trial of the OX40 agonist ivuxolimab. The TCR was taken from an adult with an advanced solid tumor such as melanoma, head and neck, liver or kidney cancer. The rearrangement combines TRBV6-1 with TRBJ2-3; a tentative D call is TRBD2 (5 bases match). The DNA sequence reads TGTGCCAGCAGGGCCAGCGGAGCGCCCACAGATACGCAGTATTTT. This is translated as CASRASGAPTDTQYF.